A single sample is the source of the 28 T cell receptor beta chains below, sequenced in a study. Treg sorting used a CD4+CD25+CD127-/low gate. One entry per CDR3 protein results from TCRdb running MiXCR on the 5' RACE reads. The sample includes approximately 57,000 distinct CDR3 sequences, about a fifth seen only once; the top ten take around 3.2%. Material: tumor-infiltrating Tregs sorted from the breast tumor. The receptors come from a female donor with breast cancer.

This clonotype has a handful of counts. This chain uses TRBV7-2 with TRBJ1-2; maybe TRBD1 (5 bases). Germline V gene data show CDR1 as SGHTA and CDR2 as FQGNSA. Trimming pared 1 base from V and 6 bases from J, leaving 12 bases between. This CDR3 has 14 amino acids. The CDR3 is CASSLGWAGNGYTF. CDR3 coding DNA: TGTGCCAGCAGCTTAGGGTGGGCAGGGAATGGCTACACCTTC.

This clonotype was observed many times. The chain combines TRBV6-2 or TRBV6-3 with TRBJ1-5; 8 bases align to TRBD1. V lost 7 bases and J lost 5; bases outside the gene matches: 4. Germline CDR1 reads MNHEY; CDR2 reads SVGEGT. The CDR3 length is 13 residues. The CDR3 sequence: CASNVQGDQPQHF. Here the CDR3 DNA reads TGTGCCAGCAACGTACAGGGGGATCAGCCCCAGCATTTT.

This clonotype came up a few times. Since no conserved phenylalanine or tryptophan closes the CDR3, a read error is the likely cause. CDR3: CATSDLTGETQYV. DNA for the CDR3: TGTGCCACCAGTGATTTGACAGGAGAGACCCAGTACGTC. The chain has TRBV24-1 and TRBJ2-5; a weak D match, TRBD1 (5 bases). V was pared by 0 bases and J by 4 bases, with 5 bases between. The CDR3 loop spans 13 amino acids. The germline V gene encodes CDR1 KGHDR and CDR2 SFDVKD.

This clonotype occurred many times. This chain joins TRBV4-3 and TRBJ1-5; TRBD1 matches 7 bases. The CDR3 loop spans 16 amino acids. The germline CDR1 and CDR2 sequences are LGHNA and YSLEER. The V segment lost 3 bases and the J segment 3 bases; nucleotides outside the gene matches: 8. CDR3 DNA sequence: TGCGCCAGCAGCCATCCCGACAGGGATCCCAATCAGCCCCAGCATTTT. Translation: CASSHPDRDPNQPQHF.

This clonotype has only a few counts. The chain links TRBV7-2 to TRBJ2-5; perhaps TRBD2 as D (6 bases). The germline V gene encodes CDR1 SGHTA and CDR2 FQGNSA. V lost 3 bases, J lost 5 bases, and 7 bases lay in between. The CDR3 loop spans 12 amino acids. CDR3: CASSFGGETQYF. CDR3 coding DNA: TGTGCCAGCAGCTTTGGGGGGGAGACCCAGTACTTC.

This clonotype came up many times. The gene calls are TRBV7-3 and TRBJ2-1; 14 nucleotides align to TRBD2. The CDR3 spans 16 residues. V shed 1 base, J shed 7 bases, and the junction held 3 bases outside the gene matches. From germline, CDR1 is SGHTA and CDR2 FQGTGA. This chain's CDR3 is CASSLRGLAGENEQFF. The DNA for the CDR3 is TGTGCCAGCAGCTTAAGGGGACTAGCGGGAGAGAATGAGCAGTTCTTC.

V and J are TRBV7-2 and TRBJ2-7; D is undetermined. The germline CDR1 and CDR2 sequences are SGHTA and FQGNSA. The CDR3 covers 13 residues. The V gene lost 1 base and the J gene lost 2 bases, with 6 bases spanning the gap. The CDR3 is CASSLGWAYEQYF. Here the CDR3 DNA reads TGTGCCAGCAGCTTAGGATGGGCCTACGAGCAGTACTTC.

This clonotype was seen a few times. The chain has TRBV6-5 and TRBJ1-1, with TRBD1 identical over 7 bases. Germline V lookup: CDR1 MNHEY, CDR2 SVGAGI. Trimming took 2 bases from V and 5 from J; bases not matched to a gene: 5. This CDR3 region has 14 residues. CDR3 loop: CASSYRGRGTEAFF. The CDR3 region has the DNA TGTGCCAGCAGTTACAGGGGGCGGGGGACTGAAGCTTTCTTT.

Worth noting for this clonotype: A read error may produce the germline difference seen at one junction end. The genes are TRBV5-1 and TRBJ1-1; 7 positions agree with TRBD1. The germline CDR1 and CDR2 sequences are SGHRS and YFSETQ. CDR3 length: 15 amino acids. CDR3 coding DNA: TGCGCCAGCAGCGGAACCGGGACAGACGGGACTGAAGCTCTCTTT. Translated, it gives CASSGTGTDGTEALF.

V gene TRBV7-2 combines with J gene TRBJ2-7; D is possibly TRBD1 (6 bases). The CDR3 length is 15 residues. Trimming left V 1 base short and J 3 bases short, with 13 bases between. CDR1 and CDR2 from the germline V gene are SGHTA and FQGNSA. The CDR3 protein is CASSLGMGRGYEQYF. DNA of the CDR3: TGTGCCAGCAGCTTAGGAATGGGCAGGGGCTACGAGCAGTACTTC.

This clonotype showed up many times. This chain connects TRBV5-1 to TRBJ2-5; D may match TRBD1 or TRBD2 (5 bases each). The V gene's germline CDR1 is SGHRS and CDR2 YFSETQ. The V gene lost 2 bases and the J gene lost 0 bases, with 20 bases spanning the gap. This CDR3 is 18 amino acids long. The CDR3: CASSFSNSGTAHQETQYF. The DNA of the CDR3 is TGCGCCAGCAGCTTCTCAAACTCCGGGACGGCTCACCAAGAGACCCAGTACTTC.

This clonotype appeared a few times. This chain uses TRBV4-3 with TRBJ1-2; 7 bases are a match to TRBD1. The ends lost 2 bases at V and 7 bases at J; junction bases unmatched: 7. Looked up from germline, CDR1 is LGHNA and CDR2 is YSLEER. CDR3 size: 14 residues. CDR3 loop: CASSQLQGRSGYTF. The CDR3 coding sequence is TGCGCCAGCAGCCAACTACAGGGGCGGAGTGGCTACACCTTC.

The J gene is TRBJ2-2, the V gene TRBV12-3 or TRBV12-4, with D unclear. This CDR3 is 14 amino acids long. V lost 6 bases and J lost 0, with 8 bases in between. DNA of the CDR3: TGTGCCAGCAGGTCCATTACGAACACCGGGGAGCTGTTTTTT. Protein sequence: CASRSITNTGELFF.

This chain joins TRBV3-1 and TRBJ2-1; 7 bases line up with TRBD1. CDR1 and CDR2 from the germline V gene are LGHDT and YNNKEL (reference sequence). Trimming cost V 4 bases and J 0 bases; bases outside gene matches: 12. This CDR3 is built from 18 residues. CDR3 amino acids: CASSLFGTVSSSYNEQFF. CDR3 in DNA: TGTGCCAGCAGCCTATTTGGGACAGTGAGTAGCTCCTACAATGAGCAGTTCTTC.

This clonotype is categorized as medium-sized (0.01 to 0.1%). The chain carries TRBV7-2 and TRBJ2-5; D unresolved. Germline V gene data show CDR1 as SGHTA and CDR2 as FQGNSA. CDR3 size: 15 residues. V was shortened by 0 bases and J by 1 base, with 9 bases between the two germline ends. In DNA form, the CDR3 reads TGTGCCAGCAGCTTAGCGAGGTCGGCCCAAGAGACCCAGTACTTC. Protein sequence: CASSLARSAQETQYF. The entire variable domain, with the rest obtained from reference TRBV7-2 and TRBJ2-5, is as follows: GAGVSQSPSNKVTEKGKDVELRCDPISGHTALYWYRQSLGQGLEFLIYFQGNSAPDKSGLPSDRFSAERTGGSVSTLTIQRTQQEDSAVYLCASSLARSAQETQYFGPGTRLLVL.

The chain carries TRBV10-3 and TRBJ1-5; no firm D call. Trimming left V 0 bases short and J 3 bases short, with 9 bases between. Looked up from germline, CDR1 is ENHRY and CDR2 is SYGVKD. CDR3 length equals 15 residues. This CDR3 is CAISESNSNNQPQHF. The CDR3 DNA follows: TGTGCCATCAGTGAGTCTAATAGTAACAATCAGCCCCAGCATTTT.

In its sample, this clonotype is medium-sized. The chain recombines TRBV7-9 with TRBJ2-7, with 7 bases fitting TRBD1. Germline V gives CDR1 SEHNR, CDR2 FQNEAQ (reference sequence). This CDR3 spans 11 amino acids. The J segment lost 9 bases and the V segment lost 5 bases, leaving 4 bases of the junction unmatched. The CDR3 sequence: CASSAWTGQYF. CDR3 bases: TGTGCCAGCAGCGCCTGGACAGGGCAGTACTTC.

This clonotype came up a few times. V is TRBV4-2 and J is TRBJ1-2, with 9 positions matching TRBD1. With V trimmed by 4 bases and J by 4 bases, 13 bases remained unmatched. The CDR3 is 17 residues long. The germline V gene has CDR1 LGHNA and CDR2 YNFKEQ. The CDR3, as DNA: TGTGCCAGCAGCCGGAACCAACAGGGGGCGGAAATCTATGGCTACACCTTC. Its translation: CASSRNQQGAEIYGYTF.

This clonotype came up once. A much larger clone differs from this one at a single base, so this may be a read error. V and J are TRBV7-9 and TRBJ2-1; 8 positions agree with TRBD2. The CDR3 spans 17 residues. CDR1 and CDR2 from the germline V gene are SEHNR and FQNEAQ (reference sequence). The CDR3 here is CAGSLRRSGRHYNEQFF. CDR3 bases: TGTGCCGGCAGCTTACGTCGGAGCGGGAGACACTACAATGAGCAGTTCTTC. The whole variable domain, remainder taken from reference TRBV7-9 and TRBJ2-1, is DTGVSQNPRHKITKRGQNVTFRCDPISEHNRLYWYRQTLGQGPEFLTYFQNEAQLEKSRLLSDRFSAERPKGSFSTLEIQRTEQGDSAMYLCAGSLRRSGRHYNEQFFGPGTRLTVL.

Comments on this clonotype: A much larger clone sits a single nucleotide away, making a read error possible. The chain combines TRBV6-2 or TRBV6-3 with TRBJ2-5; no clear D. The ends were cut back, 6 bases at V and 5 bases at J, with 19 bases in the middle. The CDR3 spans 15 residues. Germline-derived CDR1 and CDR2 are MNHEY and SVGEGT. The CDR3 region is CASSAKRRPGETQYF. In DNA form, the CDR3 reads TGTGCCAGCAGCGCCAAAAGAAGGCCCGGGGAGACCCAGTACTTC.

A few counts support this clonotype. V usage is TRBV20-1 and J usage is TRBJ2-3, with TRBD2 matching over 9 bases. Germline CDR1 is DFQATT and CDR2 is SNEGSKA (reference sequence). V lost 5 bases and J lost 0; bases outside the gene matches: 21. The CDR3 is 20 residues long. CDR3 loop: CSAFPVLGKAGGGSTDTQYF. CDR3 sequence (DNA): TGCAGTGCTTTTCCTGTTTTGGGGAAAGCGGGGGGCGGGAGCACAGATACGCAGTATTTT.

The rearrangement uses TRBV5-1 and TRBJ1-1; 7 bases are a match to TRBD1. The junction had 7 bases not matched to a gene; V was cut back by 1 base and J by 1 base. Per the germline V gene, CDR1 is SGHRS and CDR2 is YFSETQ. This CDR3 spans 16 amino acids. Here the CDR3 reads CASSLSTGITNTEAFF. CDR3 nucleotides: TGCGCCAGCAGCTTGTCGACAGGGATTACGAACACTGAAGCTTTCTTT.

V usage is TRBV2 and J usage is TRBJ1-2; unclear D gene. CDR1 and CDR2 (germline): SNHLY, FYNNEI. The V gene lost 5 bases and the J gene lost 5 bases, with 15 bases spanning the gap. This CDR3 is built from 14 residues. The CDR3 sequence: CASSFTQDTYGYTF. CDR3 nucleotide sequence: TGTGCCAGCAGTTTTACCCAAGACACATATGGCTACACCTTC.

This clonotype showed up just a few times. V is TRBV6-2 or TRBV6-3 and J is TRBJ1-1, with no clear D. V lost 8 bases and J 0 bases, leaving 13 bases between the germline ends. Per germline, CDR1 MNHEY and CDR2 SVGEGT. CDR3 length: 14 residues. The CDR3 nucleotides are TGTGCCAGCGTCTCGAGAGTTATGAACACTGAAGCTTTCTTT. Amino acids: CASVSRVMNTEAFF.

The chain couples TRBV11-1 to TRBJ2-7; TRBD2 agrees at 8 bases. The V segment lost 6 bases and the J segment 1 base; nucleotides outside the gene matches: 8. CDR1 is SGHAT, CDR2 FQDESV, per germline (reference sequence). The CDR3 is 15 residues long. This CDR3 reads CASSRLAGESYEQYF. The CDR3, as DNA: TGTGCCAGCAGTCGGCTAGCGGGTGAATCCTACGAGCAGTACTTC. The full variable domain, in which reference TRBV11-1 and TRBJ2-7 provide the parts outside the CDR3, is EAEVAQSPRYKITEKSQAVAFWCDPISGHATLYWYRQILGQGPELLVQFQDESVVDDSQLPKDRFSAERLKGVDSTLKIQPAELGDSAMYLCASSRLAGESYEQYFGPGTRLTVT.

This chain joins TRBV19 and TRBJ1-3; D is undetermined. Germline CDR1 is LNHDA and CDR2 is SQIVND (reference sequence). This CDR3 is built from 14 residues. V shed 6 bases and J shed 0 bases, with 9 bases lying between them. The CDR3 coding sequence is TGTGCCAGTAGCGGTGTTCTCTCTGGAAACACCATATATTTT. This encodes CASSGVLSGNTIYF.

This clonotype was picked up a small number of times. The rearrangement uses TRBV5-4 and TRBJ2-3, with D possibly matching TRBD1 (5 bases). The CDR3 contains 14 residues. Deletions cut 0 bases from V and 4 bases from J, with 9 bases between. CDR1 SGHNT and CDR2 YYREEE come from the germline V gene (reference sequence). CDR3 protein: CASSLAGRADTQYF. The DNA of the CDR3 is TGTGCCAGCAGCTTGGCCGGCAGGGCAGATACGCAGTATTTT.

Many counts were recorded for this clonotype. The chain links TRBV7-3 to TRBJ2-1, with 11 nucleotides matching TRBD2. Germline V gives CDR1 SGHTA, CDR2 FQGTGA. This CDR3 has 15 residues. V was pared by 5 bases and J by 6 bases, with 6 bases of the junction left unmatched. The CDR3 sequence: CASSPIGTSGNEQFF. In DNA form, the CDR3 reads TGTGCCAGCAGCCCAATTGGGACTAGCGGCAATGAGCAGTTCTTC.